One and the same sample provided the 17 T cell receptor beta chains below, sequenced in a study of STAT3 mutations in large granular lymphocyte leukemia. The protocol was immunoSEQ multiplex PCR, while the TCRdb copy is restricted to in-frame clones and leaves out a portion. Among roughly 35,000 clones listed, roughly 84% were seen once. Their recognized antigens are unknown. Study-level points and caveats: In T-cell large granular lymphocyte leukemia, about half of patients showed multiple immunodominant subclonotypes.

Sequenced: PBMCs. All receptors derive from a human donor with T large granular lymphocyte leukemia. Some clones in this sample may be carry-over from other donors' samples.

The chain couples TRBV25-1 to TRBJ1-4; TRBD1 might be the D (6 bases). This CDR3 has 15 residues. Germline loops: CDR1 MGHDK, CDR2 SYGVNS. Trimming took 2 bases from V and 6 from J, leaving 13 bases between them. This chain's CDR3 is CASSEDRPTYEKLFF. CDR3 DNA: TGTGCCAGCAGTGAAGACAGGCCGACATATGAAAAACTGTTTTTT.

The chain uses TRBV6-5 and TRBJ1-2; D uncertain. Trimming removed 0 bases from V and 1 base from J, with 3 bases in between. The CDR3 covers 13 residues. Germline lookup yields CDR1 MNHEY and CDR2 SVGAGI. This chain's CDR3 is CASSYSDNYGYTF. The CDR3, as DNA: TGTGCCAGCAGTTACTCGGATAACTATGGCTACACCTTC.

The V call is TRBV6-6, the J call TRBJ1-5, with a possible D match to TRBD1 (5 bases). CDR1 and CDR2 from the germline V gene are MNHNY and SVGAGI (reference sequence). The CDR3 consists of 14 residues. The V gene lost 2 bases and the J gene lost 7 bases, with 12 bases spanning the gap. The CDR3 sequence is CASSYATGGQPQHF. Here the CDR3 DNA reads TGTGCCAGCAGTTACGCCACTGGGGGACAGCCCCAGCATTTT.

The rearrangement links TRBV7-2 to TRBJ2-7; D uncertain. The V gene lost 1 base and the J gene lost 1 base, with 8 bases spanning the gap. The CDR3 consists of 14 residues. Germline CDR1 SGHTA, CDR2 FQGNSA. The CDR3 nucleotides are TGTGCCAGCAGCTTAGTTGGACGGTCCTACGAGCAGTACTTC. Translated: CASSLVGRSYEQYF.

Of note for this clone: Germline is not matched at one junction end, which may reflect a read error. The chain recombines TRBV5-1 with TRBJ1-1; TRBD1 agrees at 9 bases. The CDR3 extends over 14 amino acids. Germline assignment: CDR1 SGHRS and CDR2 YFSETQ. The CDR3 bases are TGCGCCAGCAGGTTGGACAGGGGAAACACTGAAGCTTTCTTT. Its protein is CASRLDRGNTEAFF.

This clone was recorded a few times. CDR3 bases: TGTGCCAGCAGCTCGGGGGGGGTCATATATTTT. It specifies CASSSGGVIYF. The chain links TRBV7-2 to TRBJ1-3; the D gene is possibly TRBD1 (5 bases). Germline V CDR1 and CDR2: SGHTA, FQGNSA. The CDR3 has 11 amino acids. V shed 4 bases and J shed 12 bases, with 10 bases lying between them.

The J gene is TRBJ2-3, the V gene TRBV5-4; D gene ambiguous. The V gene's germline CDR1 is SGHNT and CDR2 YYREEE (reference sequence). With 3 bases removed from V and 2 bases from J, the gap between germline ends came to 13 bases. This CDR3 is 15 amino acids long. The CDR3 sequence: CASSSLGYYTDTQYF. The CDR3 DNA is TGTGCCAGCAGCTCGCTGGGCTACTACACAGATACGCAGTATTTT.

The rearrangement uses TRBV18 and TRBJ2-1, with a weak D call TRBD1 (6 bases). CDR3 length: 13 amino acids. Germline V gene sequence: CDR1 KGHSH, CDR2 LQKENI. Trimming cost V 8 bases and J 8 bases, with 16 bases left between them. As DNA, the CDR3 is TGTGCCAGCGAACAGGGATTTATGGATGAGCAGTTCTTC. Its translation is CASEQGFMDEQFF.

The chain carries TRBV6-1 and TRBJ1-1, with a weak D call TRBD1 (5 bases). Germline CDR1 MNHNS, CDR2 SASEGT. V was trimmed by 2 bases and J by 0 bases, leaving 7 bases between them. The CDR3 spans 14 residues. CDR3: CASSEWGMNTEAFF. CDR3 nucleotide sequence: TGTGCCAGCAGTGAATGGGGCATGAACACTGAAGCTTTCTTT.

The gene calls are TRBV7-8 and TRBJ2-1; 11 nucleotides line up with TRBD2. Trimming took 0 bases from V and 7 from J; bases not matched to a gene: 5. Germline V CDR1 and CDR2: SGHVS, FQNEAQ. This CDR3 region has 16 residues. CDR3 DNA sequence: TGTGCCAGCAGCTTAGCTAGCGGGGGGGCTTCAAATGAGCAGTTCTTC. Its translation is CASSLASGGASNEQFF.

This chain's CDR3 is CASSYSKQGGSYEQYV. CDR3 in DNA: TGTGCCAGCAGTTACTCGAAACAGGGGGGCTCCTACGAGCAGTACGTC. The chain couples TRBV6-5 to TRBJ2-7; 8 nucleotides match TRBD1. Germline assignment: CDR1 MNHEY and CDR2 SVGAGI. V was clipped by 0 bases and J by 0 bases; unmatched bases: 4. The CDR3 spans 16 residues.

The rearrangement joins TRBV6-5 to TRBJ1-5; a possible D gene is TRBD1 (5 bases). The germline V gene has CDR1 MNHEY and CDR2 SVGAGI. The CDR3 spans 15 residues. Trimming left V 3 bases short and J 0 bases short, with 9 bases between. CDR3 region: CASSYAGPSNQPQHF. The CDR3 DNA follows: TGTGCCAGCAGTTATGCAGGGCCTAGCAATCAGCCCCAGCATTTT.

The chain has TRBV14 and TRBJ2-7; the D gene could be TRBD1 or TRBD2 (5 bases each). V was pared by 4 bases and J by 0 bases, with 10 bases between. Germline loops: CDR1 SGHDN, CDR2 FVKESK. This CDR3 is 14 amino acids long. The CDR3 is CASSPWGSSYEQYF. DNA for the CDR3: TGTGCCAGCAGCCCCTGGGGGTCCTCCTACGAGCAGTACTTC.

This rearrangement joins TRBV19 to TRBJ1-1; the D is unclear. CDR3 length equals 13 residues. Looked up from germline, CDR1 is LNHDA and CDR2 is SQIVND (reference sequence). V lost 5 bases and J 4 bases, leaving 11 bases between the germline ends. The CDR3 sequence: CASSPPHGTEAFF. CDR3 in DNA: TGTGCCAGTAGTCCGCCGCATGGCACTGAAGCTTTCTTT.

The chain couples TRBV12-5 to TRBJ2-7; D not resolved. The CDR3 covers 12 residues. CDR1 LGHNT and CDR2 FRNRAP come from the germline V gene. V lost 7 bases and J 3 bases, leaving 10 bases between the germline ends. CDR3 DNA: TGTGCTAGTGTTTGGGGAAGCTACGAGCAGTACGTC. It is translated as CASVWGSYEQYV.

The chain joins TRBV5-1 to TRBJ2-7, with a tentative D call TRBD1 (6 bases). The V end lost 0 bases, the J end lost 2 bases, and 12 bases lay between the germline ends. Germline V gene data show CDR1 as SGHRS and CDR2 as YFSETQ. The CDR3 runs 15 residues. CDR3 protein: CASSLEGGATYEQYV. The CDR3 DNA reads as TGCGCCAGCAGCTTGGAAGGGGGAGCGACCTACGAGCAGTACGTC.

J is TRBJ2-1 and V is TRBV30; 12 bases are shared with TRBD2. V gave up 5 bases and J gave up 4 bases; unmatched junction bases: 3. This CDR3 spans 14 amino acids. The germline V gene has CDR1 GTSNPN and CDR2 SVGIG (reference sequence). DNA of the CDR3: TGTGCCTGGCGACTAGCGGGGGTGTACAATGAGCAGTTCTTC. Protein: CAWRLAGVYNEQFF.